This T cell receptor beta chain is from a study of blood T cells in healthy people across ages (dated by TCRdb to between 2015 and 2016). The study in broad terms: In model experiments, roughly one uniquely barcoded TCR beta cDNA molecule per two T cells was captured by template switching. Age-related changes in TCR beta repertoire diversity were measured in the study by deep sequencing normalized with unique cDNA molecular identifiers. Donors were grouped into four age groups: young (average 16 years), middle-aged (roughly 38), aged (about 60) and long-lived (about 90). To avoid experimental bias, donors of different ages were spread randomly across the sequencing lanes. Two additional independent replicas of 1 million unique cDNA reads from the same blood draw were analyzed for two donors (one aged 18 to 29 and one aged 80 or older). The paper as a whole reports these results and caveats: Because the CMV infection status of the donors was unknown, age-related changes in expanded clonotypes may potentially have been confounded. Estimates of total diversity based on one million sequenced T cells were considered lower bounds and underestimates. A strong correlation was found between observed TCR beta diversity and the percentage of naive T cells measured by flow cytometry. The long-lived group showed more naive CD4+ T cells, fewer expanded clones and increased TCR diversity than the aged group, suggesting age selection. Conclusive comparison of naive and antigen-experienced compartments was prevented by the profiling of bulk unsorted PBMCs. Observed TCR beta diversity per million T cells fell roughly linearly with age, and a significant reduction was already apparent by age around 40.

The approximately 40 donors, aged about 6 to 95 years, were systemically healthy Caucasian individuals from Russia. Each donor gave ten milliliters of peripheral blood, collected into EDTA-treated Vacutainer tubes. Ficoll-Paque density-gradient centrifugation was used to isolate PBMCs, with at least 7 million obtained per sample. Trizol reagent was used to extract total RNA from the PBMCs, yielding at least 6 micrograms per sample. The percentages of naive CD45RAhigh/CD27high T cells were determined by flow cytometry on a PBMC aliquot from every donor. From a lookup of the germline V gene, CDR1 and CDR2 are SGHRS and YFSETQ. Trimming costs V 9 bases and J 1 base, and their ends lie 14 bases apart. The CDR3, cysteine through phenylalanine, is 13 amino acids long. The CDR3 DNA has 39 bases and is translated from base 1. The table lists this clonotype with many counts. The target of this receptor is not known. No base qualities exist here, and no much larger clone lies one base off it.

Libraries were prepared through 5' RACE. TCRdb names Illumina HiSeq 2500 as the instrument used. A second PCR of 7 to 11 cycles was run with a J-beta primer mix and a sample-barcoded 5' primer. A template-switch 5' adaptor carrying 12 random nucleotides introduced a unique molecular identifier onto each TCR beta cDNA molecule. Each sample yielded at least 2.5 million CDR3-containing paired-end reads. The Mint cDNA synthesis kit, primed by a TRBC-specific oligonucleotide, was used to synthesize first-strand cDNA from all RNA. Following uracil-DNA glycosylase treatment, a first 18-cycle PCR with universal primers M1SS and BC2_uni_R was performed on all cDNA. The authors' pipeline ran thus. Normalization of each sample was performed by random selection of 1 million high-quality reads, each carrying a distinct molecular identifier. Instead of being binned into consensus sequences, reads that shared molecular identifiers were thrown out. MiTCR, run with a Q25 quality threshold and the strictest error-elimination algorithm, handled CDR3 identification, clonotype clustering and error correction. A nonparametric unseen species model with Euler transformation was used to estimate a lower bound on total TCR beta diversity. The raw public data were reprocessed by TCRdb itself: fastp quality trimming at Q25, MiXCR clonotype calling, in-frame beta chains only. Under each unique CDR3 protein, matching rows form one entry showing the most common genes and DNA. The V and J calls and clone size are TCRdb's, not the authors'. The sample table lists about 590,000 distinct CDR3 sequences, approximately 30% of them with a count of one. Clones ranked in the top ten supply around a sixth of the sample.

The receptor's source is an elderly woman in good health. Input material: blood. The chain employs TRBV5-1 and TRBJ2-7; confidence is insufficient to name the D gene. The CDR3 is CATRITPSYEQYF. Read as DNA, the sequence is TGCGCCACTCGAATCACCCCGTCCTACGAGCAGTACTTC. Reference TRBV5-1 and TRBJ2-7 proteins supply the regions before and after the CDR3; the full variable domain is: KAGVTQTPRYLIKTRGQQVTLSCSPISGHRSVSWYQQTPGQGLQFLFEYFSETQRNKGNFPGRFSGRQFSNSRSEMNVSTLELGDSALYLCATRITPSYEQYFGPGTRLTVT.